Below are 5 T cell receptor beta chains sequenced from a single sample in a study of vaccination effects on CD4 cells after COVID-19. Within the ViraFEST assay, antigen-specific CD4+ T cells underwent expansion with viral peptide pools prior to sequencing. Cells that had been cultured for 9 to 10 days were the source of isolated CD4+ T cells. As their vaccination, participants received two doses of either BNT162b2 or mRNA-1273. Sequencing used immunoSEQ multiplex PCR; TCRdb keeps in-frame clones, though not all of them. The table lists 60,000 to 90,000 clones, around 80% of them singletons. These receptors have no identified antigens. Material: CD4+ T cells from PBMCs cultured with HCoV-229E spike peptides, obtained after COVID-19 vaccination. The receptors were gathered from a human donor who received a COVID-19 vaccine.

The V call is TRBV19, the J call TRBJ1-4, with 9 bases that match TRBD1. The CDR3 covers 15 residues. Germline V gene data show CDR1 as LNHDA and CDR2 as SQIVND (reference sequence). The trim removed 3 bases at V and 8 bases at J, leaving 7 bases unmatched. For the CDR3, the DNA is TGTGCCAGTAGTATGCCCGGGACAGGGCACGAAAAACTGTTTTTT. It is translated as CASSMPGTGHEKLFF.

The chain couples TRBV6-2 or TRBV6-3 to TRBJ1-2; 8 positions match TRBD1. Germline values: CDR1 MNHEY, CDR2 SVGEGT. The CDR3 covers 15 residues. J was trimmed by 4 bases and V by 5 bases; bases with no gene match: 9. In DNA, the CDR3 is TGTGCCAGCAGTCGATCGGGACAGGCTGGCTATGGCTACACCTTC. Encoded protein: CASSRSGQAGYGYTF.

This chain's CDR3 is CASKGTPGPLHF. DNA for the CDR3: TGTGCCAGCAAGGGGACCCCCGGACCCCTCCACTTT. The chain is built from TRBV25-1 and TRBJ1-6; tentatively, D is TRBD1 (5 bases). There are 12 residues in the CDR3. V lost 7 bases and J 12 bases, leaving 13 bases between the germline ends. CDR1 and CDR2 from the germline V gene are MGHDK and SYGVNS.

In its sample, this clone was seen a few times. V usage is TRBV6-2 or TRBV6-3 and J usage is TRBJ2-7; D remains unclear. From germline, CDR1 is MNHEY and CDR2 SVGEGT. V dropped 4 bases and J dropped 4 bases, with 14 bases sitting between them. CDR3 length: 14 amino acids. The CDR3 DNA follows: TGTGCCAGCAGTTCCAATAAGGGAAGTTACGAGCAGTACGTC. Translated: CASSSNKGSYEQYV.

V gene TRBV6-5 combines with J gene TRBJ2-1, with D possibly being TRBD1 or TRBD2 (6 bases each). The CDR3 length is 14 residues. In germline, CDR1 is MNHEY, CDR2 SVGAGI. V lost 4 bases, J lost 4 bases, and 11 bases lay in between. The CDR3 loop reads CASSFRGGYNEQFF. The CDR3 region has the DNA TGTGCCAGCAGTTTCAGGGGAGGATACAATGAGCAGTTCTTC.